Shown below are 32 T cell receptor beta chains from a single sample sequenced in a study of beta chain features in type 1 diabetes. General study points: Significant though moderate, a shortening of TCRB CDR3s appeared in all four CD4+ subsets of Type 1 diabetes patients.

Expressed TCRB transcripts were sequenced after all isolated RNA was converted to cDNA. Method: immunoSEQ multiplex PCR; TCRdb's copy keeps in-frame clones and lacks some. The repertoire includes around 310,000 clones, about 13% of them detected once, and nearly 0.015% sits in the top ten. Their specific antigens are unknown. The sequencing input was naive CD4+ T cells from blood. These receptors were taken from a woman between 18 and 29 years old with type 1 diabetes.

There are a few counts of this clone. This chain uses TRBV5-1 with TRBJ1-4, with D possibly matching TRBD1 (5 bases). The CDR3 extends over 13 amino acids. The ends were cut back, 5 bases at V and 7 bases at J, with 12 bases in the middle. Germline CDR1 reads SGHRS; CDR2 reads YFSETQ. CDR3 loop: CASRISGREKLFF. CDR3 nucleotide sequence: TGCGCCAGCAGAATTTCAGGGCGTGAAAAACTGTTTTTT.

The table lists this clone with a few counts. The genes are TRBV4-1 and TRBJ1-5; TRBD1 aligns across 7 bases. J gave up 6 bases and V 1 base, and 12 bases lay outside the gene matches. The germline V gene has CDR1 MGHRA and CDR2 YSYEKL. The CDR3 covers 17 residues. CDR3 sequence (DNA): TGCGCCAGCAGCCAAGGATCGCAGGGAGCAGGGGGTCAGCCCCAGCATTTT. Translated, it gives CASSQGSQGAGGQPQHF.

This clone has a handful of counts. The chain links TRBV5-1 to TRBJ2-1; 8 bases align to TRBD2. This CDR3 contains 18 residues. Germline CDR1 is SGHRS and CDR2 is YFSETQ. Trimming cost V 0 bases and J 3 bases; bases outside gene matches: 11. The CDR3 loop is CASSLAGLAGGDYNEQFF. The CDR3 nucleotides read TGCGCCAGCAGCTTGGCGGGACTGGCGGGAGGTGACTACAATGAGCAGTTCTTC.

This rearrangement joins TRBV7-9 to TRBJ2-1; unclear D gene. In germline, CDR1 is SEHNR, CDR2 FQNEAQ (reference sequence). There are 15 residues in the CDR3. V gave up 0 bases and J gave up 4 bases, with 10 bases separating them. The chain's CDR3 is CASSLAVSAYNEQFF. The DNA for the CDR3 is TGTGCCAGCAGCTTAGCGGTCAGCGCTTACAATGAGCAGTTCTTC.

This clone was found a few times. V gene TRBV28 combines with J gene TRBJ2-7; 7 positions agree with TRBD1. The junction had 10 bases not matched to a gene; V was cut back by 6 bases and J by 2 bases. This CDR3 region has 15 residues. The germline gives CDR1 MDHEN, CDR2 SYDVKM. The chain's CDR3 is CASRYNADRTYEQYF. The CDR3 DNA sequence: TGTGCCAGCAGATATAACGCGGACAGGACCTACGAGCAGTACTTC.

This chain uses TRBV5-1 with TRBJ2-3, with TRBD2 as a possible D gene (6 bases). V lost 4 bases and J lost 10, with 19 bases in between. Germline V gene sequence: CDR1 SGHRS, CDR2 YFSETQ. This CDR3 is 14 amino acids long. The CDR3 DNA reads as TGCGCCAGCAGCATCTCCGGAACGGGAGAGGCGCAGTATTTT. This sequence encodes CASSISGTGEAQYF.

This clone has just a few counts. The rearrangement links TRBV27 to TRBJ2-7; D ambiguous. This CDR3 has 16 residues. Germline CDR1 and CDR2: MNHEY and SMNVEV (reference sequence). Deletions cut 2 bases from V and 0 bases from J, with 14 bases between. CDR3 DNA: TGTGCCAGCAGTTTAGTGGCCGGGTCTGGCTCCTACGAGCAGTACTTC. This translates into CASSLVAGSGSYEQYF.

This clone appeared a few times. One junction end does not reproduce the germline sequence, and a read error may be involved. The V and J genes are TRBV19 and TRBJ1-1; perhaps TRBD1 as D (5 bases). Germline V lookup: CDR1 LNHDA, CDR2 SQIVND (reference sequence). This CDR3 is 15 amino acids long. The DNA of the CDR3 is TGTGCCAGTAGTGTAGACAGATCCCTGAACACTGAAGCTTTCTTT. Its protein product is CASSVDRSLNTEAFF.

The chain recombines TRBV9 with TRBJ2-1, with 7 bases that match TRBD2. This CDR3 has 16 residues. Germline CDR1 reads SGDLS; CDR2 reads YYNGEE. J gave up 4 bases and V 6 bases, and 13 bases lay outside the gene matches. CDR3 loop: CASTKVGGSGYNEQFF. CDR3 DNA: TGTGCCAGCACCAAAGTGGGCGGGAGTGGTTACAATGAGCAGTTCTTC.

V is TRBV6-5 and J is TRBJ2-5, with 7 positions matching TRBD1. The CDR3 has 14 residues. Unmatched junction bases numbered 13, after V lost 10 bases and J lost 5 bases. Germline values: CDR1 MNHEY, CDR2 SVGAGI. The CDR3 DNA is TGTGCCAACGAGATGGACAGGCCTGGTGAGACCCAGTACTTC. It specifies CANEMDRPGETQYF.

This clone was seen only a few times. V gene TRBV7-2 combines with J gene TRBJ2-7; perhaps TRBD1 as D (6 bases). Germline V gene data show CDR1 as SGHTA and CDR2 as FQGNSA. This CDR3 comprises 15 residues. Trimming removed 1 base at V and 1 base at J, with 11 bases between. For the CDR3, the DNA is TGTGCCAGCAGCTTAGACAGGGTATCATCCTACGAGCAGTACTTC. Amino acid sequence: CASSLDRVSSYEQYF.

The V call is TRBV10-3, the J call TRBJ2-7; 8 bases are shared with TRBD1. The ends lost 4 bases at V and 5 bases at J; junction bases unmatched: 7. CDR3 length equals 14 residues. Per germline, CDR1 ENHRY and CDR2 SYGVKD. The CDR3 DNA is TGTGCCATCAGTGCGATGAAGGACAGGGACGAGCAGTACTTC. Translating gives CAISAMKDRDEQYF.

V gene TRBV7-9 combines with J gene TRBJ1-5, with a possible D match to TRBD1 (6 bases). The CDR3 sequence is 14 residues long. Germline V lookup: CDR1 SEHNR, CDR2 FQNEAQ (reference sequence). The V and J ends lost 4 bases and 1 base respectively, with 8 bases between them. CDR3 amino acids: CASSSGQSNQPQHF. CDR3 DNA sequence: TGTGCCAGCAGCTCCGGACAGAGCAATCAGCCCCAGCATTTT.

The table lists this clone with a few counts. This rearrangement joins TRBV30 to TRBJ2-1; D call uncertain. V was trimmed by 5 bases and J by 6 bases, leaving 8 bases between them. CDR1 is GTSNPN and CDR2 is SVGIG in the germline V gene (reference sequence). The CDR3 totals 11 residues. The CDR3 here is CAWGWSNEQFF. The CDR3 DNA reads TGTGCCTGGGGGTGGAGCAATGAGCAGTTCTTC. The full variable domain, rest sourced from reference TRBV30 and TRBJ2-1, is SQTIHQWPATLVQPVGSPLSLECTVEGTSNPNLYWYRQAAGRGLQLLFYSVGIGQISSEVPQNLSASRPQDRQFILSSKKLLLSDSGFYLCAWGWSNEQFFGPGTRLTVL.

The J gene is TRBJ1-1, the V gene TRBV4-1; TRBD1 matches at 10 bases. Per the germline V gene, CDR1 is MGHRA and CDR2 is YSYEKL. This CDR3 has 17 residues. Unmatched junction bases numbered 13, after V lost 4 bases and J lost 5 bases. CDR3 coding DNA: TGCGCCAGCAGCCCCAGCCGGGACAGGGGCCCTAGAACTGAAGCTTTCTTT. It codes for CASSPSRDRGPRTEAFF.

This clone turned up a few times. The chain has TRBV18 and TRBJ2-7, with D perhaps TRBD1 (5 bases). Trimming removed 3 bases at V and 5 bases at J, with 11 bases between. The CDR3 covers 13 residues. From germline, CDR1 is KGHSH and CDR2 LQKENI. The CDR3 here is CASSPGLNNEQYV. The CDR3, as DNA: TGTGCCAGCTCACCGGGGCTTAATAACGAGCAGTACGTC.

The J gene is TRBJ2-7, the V gene TRBV7-2; tentative D call: TRBD2 (5 bases). Deletions cut 0 bases from V and 2 bases from J, with 11 bases between. In germline, CDR1 is SGHTA, CDR2 FQGNSA. The CDR3 sequence is 15 residues long. The CDR3 bases are TGTGCCAGCAGCTTAGCCCCGAAACTAGCCTACGAGCAGTACTTC. This gives the protein CASSLAPKLAYEQYF. Supplemented by reference TRBV7-2 and TRBJ2-7, the full variable domain reads GAGVSQSPSNKVTEKGKDVELRCDPISGHTALYWYRQSLGQGLEFLIYFQGNSAPDKSGLPSDRFSAERTGGSVSTLTIQRTQQEDSAVYLCASSLAPKLAYEQYFGPGTRLTVT.

The chain recombines TRBV9 with TRBJ2-5; D gene ambiguous. This CDR3 is built from 14 residues. CDR1 and CDR2 from the germline V gene are SGDLS and YYNGEE. V gave up 0 bases and J gave up 5 bases, with 11 bases separating them. This chain's CDR3 is CASSVAGFGETQYF. Here the CDR3 DNA reads TGTGCCAGCAGCGTAGCCGGGTTTGGGGAGACCCAGTACTTC.

The CDR3 reads CASSQVPGLWETQYF. CDR3 in DNA: TGTGCCAGCAGCCAAGTCCCGGGATTATGGGAGACCCAGTACTTC. The V and J genes are TRBV14 and TRBJ2-5, with a possible D match to TRBD2 (5 bases). Germline loops: CDR1 SGHDN, CDR2 FVKESK. Trimming pared 1 base from V and 5 bases from J, leaving 14 bases between. The CDR3 loop spans 15 amino acids.

This chain uses TRBV30 with TRBJ1-1; 7 bases map to TRBD1. The ends lost 4 bases at V and 6 bases at J; junction bases unmatched: 11. This CDR3 is 14 amino acids long. Germline loops: CDR1 GTSNPN, CDR2 SVGIG (reference sequence). The CDR3 sequence: CAWTKLQGSAEAFF. For the CDR3, the DNA is TGTGCCTGGACAAAATTACAGGGGAGCGCTGAAGCTTTCTTT.

The chain has TRBV9 and TRBJ2-1; 7 bases fit TRBD1. CDR1 and CDR2 from the germline V gene are SGDLS and YYNGEE. The CDR3 extends over 14 amino acids. V lost 6 bases and J lost 10; bases outside the gene matches: 13. CDR3 protein: CASNLRQGDVEQFF. In nucleotides, the CDR3 is TGTGCCAGCAATTTGAGGCAGGGGGATGTCGAGCAGTTCTTC.

This clone was observed a handful of times. The chain joins TRBV5-6 to TRBJ2-1, with D maybe TRBD2 (5 bases). The germline gives CDR1 SGHDT, CDR2 YYEEEE. The CDR3 covers 14 residues. V was trimmed by 1 base and J by 0 bases, leaving 5 bases between them. The CDR3 loop is CASSLRDSYNEQFF. The CDR3 region has the DNA TGTGCCAGCAGCTTGCGGGACTCCTACAATGAGCAGTTCTTC.

This chain uses TRBV27 with TRBJ1-3; 8 bases agree with TRBD1. V was clipped by 6 bases and J by 0 bases; unmatched bases: 7. Germline V gives CDR1 MNHEY, CDR2 SMNVEV (reference sequence). CDR3 size: 16 residues. CDR3 nucleotides: TGTGCCAGCAGCCGGGACAGGCAGAGCTCTGGAAACACCATATATTTT. Protein sequence: CASSRDRQSSGNTIYF.

This clone was recorded a few times. The chain links TRBV4-3 to TRBJ2-3; the D gene is possibly TRBD1 (6 bases). CDR3 length: 16 amino acids. Germline V gene lookup returns CDR1 LGHNA and CDR2 YSLEER. Trimming stripped 1 base from V and 2 bases from J, with 13 bases between. The CDR3 here is CASSQGTVGATDTQYF. The CDR3 DNA follows: TGCGCCAGCAGCCAAGGGACAGTGGGGGCCACAGATACGCAGTATTTT.

The J gene is TRBJ2-5, the V gene TRBV20-1, with D possibly TRBD2 on 6 matching bases. This CDR3 is 11 amino acids long. Germline CDR1 reads DFQATT; CDR2 reads SNEGSKA (reference sequence). V lost 6 bases, J lost 7 bases, and 12 bases lay in between. The CDR3 DNA follows: TGCAGTGCCGCCGGGAGAGGGACCCAGTACTTC. Translated, it gives CSAAGRGTQYF.

V usage is TRBV18 and J usage is TRBJ1-1; 7 bases line up with TRBD1. Unmatched junction bases numbered 10, after V lost 5 bases and J lost 1 base. The CDR3 runs to 16 residues. The germline gives CDR1 KGHSH, CDR2 LQKENI. CDR3 in amino acids: CASSATGTAQNTEAFF. The CDR3 DNA follows: TGTGCCAGCTCAGCTACCGGGACAGCCCAGAACACTGAAGCTTTCTTT.

This chain uses TRBV7-2 with TRBJ2-3, with unresolved D. Trimming removed 2 bases from V and 0 bases from J, with 12 bases in between. This CDR3 comprises 16 residues. Germline CDR1 reads SGHTA; CDR2 reads FQGNSA. The CDR3 is CASSLSRGRSTDTQYF. Written as DNA, the CDR3 is TGTGCCAGCAGCTTATCTCGTGGGCGAAGCACAGATACGCAGTATTTT.

This clone showed up just a few times. The chain combines TRBV11-2 with TRBJ2-1; TRBD2 is a possible D gene (5 bases). Deletions cut 1 base from V and 4 bases from J, with 11 bases between. Germline CDR1 SGHAT, CDR2 FQNNGV. The CDR3 length is 15 residues. As DNA, the CDR3 is TGTGCCAGCAGCTTAGTAGACTACCAATACAATGAGCAGTTCTTC. This codes for CASSLVDYQYNEQFF.

This clone was seen only a few times. The chain is built from TRBV2 and TRBJ2-1; D is possibly TRBD2 (6 bases). This CDR3 has 15 residues. Germline V gene lookup returns CDR1 SNHLY and CDR2 FYNNEI. V was cut by 1 base and J by 4 bases, with 11 bases left in between. CDR3 loop: CASSEEEGQYNEQFF. The CDR3 DNA sequence: TGTGCCAGCAGTGAAGAGGAGGGTCAATACAATGAGCAGTTCTTC. Looking up the rest from reference TRBV2 and TRBJ2-1 gives the full variable domain: EPEVTQTPSHQVTQMGQEVILRCVPISNHLYFYWYRQILGQKVEFLVSFYNNEISEKSEIFDDQFSVERPDGSNFTLKIRSTKLEDSAMYFCASSEEEGQYNEQFFGPGTRLTVL.

The rearrangement joins TRBV15 to TRBJ2-5, with 8 bases lining up with TRBD1. The CDR3 runs 15 residues. The J segment lost 1 base and the V segment lost 4 bases, leaving 5 bases of the junction unmatched. CDR1 is LNHNV and CDR2 is YYDKDF in the germline V gene (reference sequence). The CDR3 DNA reads TGTGCCACCAGCAAACCGACAGGGGCCCAAGAGACCCAGTACTTC. Encoded protein: CATSKPTGAQETQYF.

This clone was recorded a few times. The chain is built from TRBV28 and TRBJ2-7; unclear D gene. Trimming removed 3 bases at V and 4 bases at J, with 16 bases between. CDR3 length equals 15 residues. Germline assignment: CDR1 MDHEN and CDR2 SYDVKM. The CDR3 nucleotides are TGTGCCAGCAGTTTTGTGTCAGACTTACGATACGAGCAGTACTTC. It translates to CASSFVSDLRYEQYF.

The V call is TRBV11-2, the J call TRBJ2-6; D is ambiguous. The V and J ends lost 7 bases and 4 bases respectively, with 8 bases between them. This CDR3 region has 13 residues. The germline V gene encodes CDR1 SGHAT and CDR2 FQNNGV. CDR3 sequence: CASTPSGANVLTF. DNA for the CDR3: TGTGCCAGCACCCCGTCGGGGGCCAACGTCCTGACTTTC. The full variable domain, in which reference TRBV11-2 and TRBJ2-6 provide the parts outside the CDR3, is EAGVAQSPRYKIIEKRQSVAFWCNPISGHATLYWYQQILGQGPKLLIQFQNNGVVDDSQLPKDRFSAERLKGVDSTLKIQPAKLEDSAVYLCASTPSGANVLTFGAGSRLTVL.